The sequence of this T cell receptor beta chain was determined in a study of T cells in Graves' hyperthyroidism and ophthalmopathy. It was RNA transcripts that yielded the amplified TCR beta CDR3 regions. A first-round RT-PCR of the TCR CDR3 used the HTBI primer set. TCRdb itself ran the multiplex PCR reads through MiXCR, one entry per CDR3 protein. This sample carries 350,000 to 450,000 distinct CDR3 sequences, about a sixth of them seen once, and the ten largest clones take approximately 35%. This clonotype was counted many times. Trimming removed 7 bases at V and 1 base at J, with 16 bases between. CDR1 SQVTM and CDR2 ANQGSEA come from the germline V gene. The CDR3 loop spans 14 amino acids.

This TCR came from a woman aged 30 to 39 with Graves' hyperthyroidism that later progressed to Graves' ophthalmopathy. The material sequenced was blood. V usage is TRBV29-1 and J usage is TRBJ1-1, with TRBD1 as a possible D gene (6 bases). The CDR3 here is CSALGHYRNTEAFF. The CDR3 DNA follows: TGCAGCGCATTGGGACACTATAGGAACACTGAAGCTTTCTTT.